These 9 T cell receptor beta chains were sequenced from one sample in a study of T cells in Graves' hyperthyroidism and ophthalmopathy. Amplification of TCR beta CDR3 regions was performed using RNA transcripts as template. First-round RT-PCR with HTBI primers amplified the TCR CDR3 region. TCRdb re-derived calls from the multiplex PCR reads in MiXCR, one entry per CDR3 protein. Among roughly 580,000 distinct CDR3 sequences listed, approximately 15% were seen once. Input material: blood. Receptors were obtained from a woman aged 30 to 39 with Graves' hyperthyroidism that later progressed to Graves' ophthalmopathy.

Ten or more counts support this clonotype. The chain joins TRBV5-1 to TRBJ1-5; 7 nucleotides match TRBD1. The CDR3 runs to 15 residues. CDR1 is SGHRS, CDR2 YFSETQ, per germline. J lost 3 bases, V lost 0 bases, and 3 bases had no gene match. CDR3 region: CASSLGQGFNQPQHF. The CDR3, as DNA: TGCGCCAGCAGCTTGGGACAGGGCTTCAATCAGCCCCAGCATTTT.

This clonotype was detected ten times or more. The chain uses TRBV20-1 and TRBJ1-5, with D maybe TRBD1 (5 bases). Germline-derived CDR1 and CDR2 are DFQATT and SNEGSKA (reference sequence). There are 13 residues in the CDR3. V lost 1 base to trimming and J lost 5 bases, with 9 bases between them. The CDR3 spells CSARGGVDQPQHF. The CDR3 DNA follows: TGCAGTGCTAGAGGGGGGGTTGATCAGCCCCAGCATTTT.

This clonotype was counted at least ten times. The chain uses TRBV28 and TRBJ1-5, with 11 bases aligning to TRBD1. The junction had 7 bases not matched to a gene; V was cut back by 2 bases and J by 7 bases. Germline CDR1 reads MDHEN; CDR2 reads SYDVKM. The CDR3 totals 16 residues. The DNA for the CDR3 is TGTGCCAGCAGTTTAAGGAGGGACAGGGGGTACCAGCCCCAGCATTTT. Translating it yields CASSLRRDRGYQPQHF.

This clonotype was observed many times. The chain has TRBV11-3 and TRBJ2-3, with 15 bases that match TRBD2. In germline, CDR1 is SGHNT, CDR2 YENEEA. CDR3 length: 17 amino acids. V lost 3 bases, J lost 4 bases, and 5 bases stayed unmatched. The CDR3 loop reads CASSLGTSGRSADTQYF. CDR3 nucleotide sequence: TGTGCCAGCAGCTTGGGGACTAGCGGGAGGTCGGCAGATACGCAGTATTTT.

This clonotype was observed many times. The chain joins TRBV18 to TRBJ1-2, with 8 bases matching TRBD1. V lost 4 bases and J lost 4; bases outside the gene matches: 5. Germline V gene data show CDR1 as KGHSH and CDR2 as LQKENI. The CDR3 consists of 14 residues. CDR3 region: CASSRGQVTYGYTF. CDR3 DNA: TGTGCCAGCTCACGGGGACAGGTAACCTATGGCTACACCTTC.

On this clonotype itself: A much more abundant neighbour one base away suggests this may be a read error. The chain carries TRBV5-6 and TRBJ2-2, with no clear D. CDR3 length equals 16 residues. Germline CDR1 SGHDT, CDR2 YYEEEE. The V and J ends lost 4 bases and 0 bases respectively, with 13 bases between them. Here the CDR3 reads CASSLVRLSNTGELFF. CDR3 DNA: TGTGCCAGCAGCCTTGTCCGGCTATCGAACACCGGGGAGCTGTTTTTT.

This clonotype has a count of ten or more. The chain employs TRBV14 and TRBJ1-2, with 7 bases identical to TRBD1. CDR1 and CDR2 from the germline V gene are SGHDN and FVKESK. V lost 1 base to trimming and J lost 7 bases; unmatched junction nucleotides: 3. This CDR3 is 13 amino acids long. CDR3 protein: CASSQGRTGGYTF. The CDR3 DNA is TGTGCCAGCAGCCAAGGCAGGACAGGTGGCTACACCTTC.

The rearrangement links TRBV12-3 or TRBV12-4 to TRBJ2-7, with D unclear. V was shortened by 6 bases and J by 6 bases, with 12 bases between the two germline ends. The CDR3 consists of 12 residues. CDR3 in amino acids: CASRVGGGEQYF. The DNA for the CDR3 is TGTGCCAGCAGAGTTGGCGGTGGCGAGCAGTACTTC.

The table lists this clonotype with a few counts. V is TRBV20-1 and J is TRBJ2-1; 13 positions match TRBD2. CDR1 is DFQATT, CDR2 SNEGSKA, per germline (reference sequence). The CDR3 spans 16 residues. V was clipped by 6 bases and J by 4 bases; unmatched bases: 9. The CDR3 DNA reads TGCAGTGCACCCCGTCCGGGACTAGCGGGGTACAATGAGCAGTTCTTC. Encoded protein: CSAPRPGLAGYNEQFF.